This T cell receptor beta chain is drawn from a study of blood T cell repertoires in COVID-19 (dated by TCRdb to 2018 to 2020). Study-wide context: The collaborator samples originated in the United States, Italy and Spain and spanned the acute and convalescent phases of COVID-19. The dataset comprised deeply sampled blood TCRbeta repertoires from subjects exposed to, actively infected with, or recovered from COVID-19. A freely available public database, intended as a resource for researchers studying the immune response to SARS-CoV-2, is where the repertoires were released. Sample metadata almost always included a de-identified subject ID, COVID-19 status, age in years and sex. The material from the prospective study consisted of cDNA or gDNA derived from T cells, B-cell-depleted T cells, or PBMCs. Samples came from the ongoing ImmuneRACE study (first 160 participants) plus 1,254 subjects from 6 global collaborators. Where available, HLA class I and class II types were taken from metadata supplied by the sample provider and were not determined by assay-based typing. The investigation overall reported the following: The quantity of clinical and demographic metadata differed by source and by participant and was supplied without curation.

A second Seattle source provided samples from volunteer blood donors who had recovered from COVID-19. Collaborating institutions collected whole blood in K2EDTA tubes following their own protocols. For TCRbeta analysis, collaborators shipped samples in one of three forms: frozen whole blood, isolated PBMCs, or DNA extracted from either of those sample types. Remarks on this clone: Its antigen is still unknown. Base-call qualities are not available, and no considerably larger clone is one nucleotide away.

The immunoSEQ Assay, a bias-controlled multiplex PCR, was used to amplify TCRbeta CDR3 regions from genomic DNA. The authors' analysis ran thus. Within the assay, amplification of reference gene primers was used to estimate how many nucleated cells each sample contained. To quantify the absolute abundance of each unique TCRbeta CDR3 rearrangement, sequence reads were collapsed and filtered. For each sample, productive Simpson clonality was calculated as the square root of Simpson's diversity index over productive rearrangements. The clones in this table, taken by TCRdb from immuneACCESS, are in-frame only. Not every clone is retained; where verified, under half of the shortfall comes from an unresolved V gene, and the cause of the rest is unknown. That table gives V, J and clone size, and the DNA gave D and trimming. The sample table lists some 200,000 clones, less than 90% of them with a count of one. The ten largest clones capture 5.1% of the sample.

Sequences MNHEY (CDR1) and SVGAGI (CDR2) are obtained from the germline V gene. The CDR3, from cysteine to phenylalanine, totals 12 residues. Of the read, only the CDR3 DNA is kept; its 36 bases are in frame from base 1. Cut back by 10 bases and 4 bases, the V and J ends lie 11 bases apart. The receptor's source is a woman aged 60-75 years who had recovered from COVID-19. The sample comprised peripheral blood. The rearranged chain carries TRBV6-5 and TRBJ1-3; no D segment can be confidently identified. For the CDR3, the sequence is CATVTGGNTIYF. The DNA sequence is given as TGTGCCACGGTCACCGGGGGAAACACCATATATTTT.